The rows below give T cell receptor beta chains drawn from one sample of a study of tissue T cells after allogeneic stem cell transplantation. The protocol was immunoSEQ multiplex PCR, while the TCRdb copy is restricted to in-frame clones and leaves out a portion. The sample includes about 10,000 clones, roughly 60% seen only once; the top ten take 9.6%. Sequencing used tissue from the jejunum, obtained at autopsy. Source of these receptors: a woman aged 18 to 49 with breast cancer. CDR3s include the opening cysteine and the closing phenylalanine or tryptophan. The order of the fields is CDR3 DNA, CDR3 protein, D gene, J gene, V gene, clone size. The D gene is left open where the match is weak. Size is omitted from some rows. Given values are once, few, many or a class for expanded clones.

TGTGCCAGCAGCTTAAAGGGGACAGACACAGATACGCAGTATTTT	CASSLKGTDTDTQYF	TRBD1	TRBJ2-3	TRBV7-3	.
TGTGCCACCAGTGTCAGGGAATTGGGAAATGAGCAGTTCTTC	CATSVRELGNEQFF	.	TRBJ2-1	TRBV24-1	.
TGCGCCAGCAGCTTAAACCGCGGGGATAATGAAAAACTGTTTTTT	CASSLNRGDNEKLFF	.	TRBJ1-4	TRBV5-1	.
TGTGCCAGCAGCTTGGATCACTCCTCTGGAAACACCATATATTTT	CASSLDHSSGNTIYF	.	TRBJ1-3	TRBV5-6	.
TGTGCCAGCTCACCACGGAATCAAGAGACCCAGTACTTC	CASSPRNQETQYF	.	TRBJ2-5	TRBV18	.
TGTGCCAGCAGCTTGGTTCGGTGGGGGGTTGGGGAGACCCAGTACTTC	CASSLVRWGVGETQYF	.	TRBJ2-5	TRBV5-6	.
TGTGCCAGCAGCTTATTAGTGGCGGGGGGGAACATTCAGTACTTC	CASSLLVAGGNIQYF	TRBD2	TRBJ2-4	TRBV7-2	.
TGTGCCAGCAGTTTATCGCGAACGGGGTATAAGTTCTTC	CASSLSRTGYKFF	.	TRBJ2-1	TRBV27	medium-sized
TGCGCCAGCAGCCAAGGAACCGGTTACGAGCAGTACTTC	CASSQGTGYEQYF	.	TRBJ2-7	TRBV4-3	.
TGTGCCAGCAACCCTCGCCCCGTCCAAACTGGGACAGGGGGCTCCTACGAGCAGTACTTC	CASNPRPVQTGTGGSYEQYF	TRBD1	TRBJ2-7	TRBV7-8	.
TGTGCCAGTAGCGGGCGGACGGTACCAGCCTACAATGAGCAGTTCTTC	CASSGRTVPAYNEQFF	.	TRBJ2-1	TRBV19	.
TGTGCCAGTAGTATAGGGACTGCTGGATCCTACGAGCAGTACTTC	CASSIGTAGSYEQYF	.	TRBJ2-7	TRBV19	.
TGTGCCAGCAGCCCGGACAGCCAAGAGACCCAGTACTTC	CASSPDSQETQYF	.	TRBJ2-5	TRBV7-9	.
TGTGCCAGCAGCTTAGGGCTAGCGGGAGTTCTGGGCGAGCAGTACTTC	CASSLGLAGVLGEQYF	TRBD2	TRBJ2-7	TRBV13	medium-sized
TGTGCCACCCGCCGGGGGGGGCTTGAAGCTTTCTTT	CATRRGGLEAFF	.	TRBJ1-1	TRBV11-2	.
TGTGCCAGCACTCAGACAGGGAGGGCCAATCAGCCCCAGCATTTT	CASTQTGRANQPQHF	TRBD1	TRBJ1-5	TRBV2	few
TGTGCCAGCAGCCAGAGCAGGTTGGGGGAGCTGTTTTTT	CASSQSRLGELFF	.	TRBJ2-2	TRBV6-2/TRBV6-3	.
TGTGCCAGCAGCCAATCGGGCGACCGCAATCAGCCCCAGCATTTT	CASSQSGDRNQPQHF	.	TRBJ1-5	TRBV16	.
TGTGCCAGCAGTGGTCGTGAGCAGTACTTC	CASSGREQYF	.	TRBJ2-7	TRBV2	.
TGCGCCAGCAGCCAAGATCGTGACCGGAACACCGGGGAGCTGTTTTTT	CASSQDRDRNTGELFF	.	TRBJ2-2	TRBV4-3	.
TGTGCCAGCAGCCCCGGGACTCCAGAGACCCAGTACTTC	CASSPGTPETQYF	.	TRBJ2-5	TRBV7-2	.
TGTGCCAGTAGTACCTATGCCCCAGGGTATGGCTACACCTTC	CASSTYAPGYGYTF	.	TRBJ1-2	TRBV19	.
TGCGCCAGCAGCCCCTCTTTGGGGGTAAGTGGCGGCTACACCTTC	CASSPSLGVSGGYTF	.	TRBJ1-2	TRBV4-3	few
TGCGCCAGCAGCTTCGAAATGAGTGGAGGAAATGAAAAACTGTTTTTT	CASSFEMSGGNEKLFF	.	TRBJ1-4	TRBV5-1	.
TGTGCCAGCACGGGAATAAGCTCCTACGAGCAGTACTTC	CASTGISSYEQYF	.	TRBJ2-7	TRBV3-1/TRBV3-2	medium-sized
TGTGCCAGCAGCCAAGATTGGGGTAGCCCTCGCCAGTACTTC	CASSQDWGSPRQYF	.	TRBJ2-5	TRBV3-1/TRBV3-2	.
TGTGCCAGCAGCTCCGGGACAAATAATGAAAAACTGTTTTTT	CASSSGTNNEKLFF	.	TRBJ1-4	TRBV7-2	.
TGCGCCAGCAGCTTTACAGGGGCGCGGGTGAGCCAAGAGACCCAGTACTTC	CASSFTGARVSQETQYF	TRBD1	TRBJ2-5	TRBV5-1	once
TGTGCCAGCAGCGGGACAGGGAAAGAATTTCAGTACTTC	CASSGTGKEFQYF	TRBD1	TRBJ2-4	TRBV12-3/TRBV12-4	.
TGTGCCAGCAGCTTCTCACAGGACTATGGCTACACCTTC	CASSFSQDYGYTF	.	TRBJ1-2	TRBV5-4	.
TGTGCCAGCAGCTTAGTTATGGGGCTGGCTTTCTTT	CASSLVMGLAFF	.	TRBJ1-1	TRBV7-2	once
TGTGCCAGCTCACCCATGACAGGGGAGAACACCATATATTTT	CASSPMTGENTIYF	TRBD1	TRBJ1-3	TRBV18	.
TGTGCCAGCACCTCGGGGGGTCCTGGGGCCAACGTCCTGACTTTC	CASTSGGPGANVLTF	TRBD2	TRBJ2-6	TRBV7-2	.
TGTGCCAGCAGTCCCCGTAGCGGGATGGTATACGAGCAGTACTTC	CASSPRSGMVYEQYF	TRBD2	TRBJ2-7	TRBV6-5	.
TGTGCCAGCAGCGGGGACGGCGATACGCAGTATTTT	CASSGDGDTQYF	.	TRBJ2-3	TRBV7-3	.
TGTGCCATCAGTCGGGGACAGGAGAACACTGAAGCTTTCTTT	CAISRGQENTEAFF	TRBD1	TRBJ1-1	TRBV10-3	.
TGCGCCAGCAGCCGGACAATATCCCAAGAAAAACTGTTTTTT	CASSRTISQEKLFF	.	TRBJ1-4	TRBV5-1	.
TGTGCCAGCTCACCACGGGACAGGGGGTACACCGGGGAGCTGTTTTTT	CASSPRDRGYTGELFF	TRBD1	TRBJ2-2	TRBV18	.
TGTGCCAGCAGCCGATTATCCGGAAACACCATATATTTT	CASSRLSGNTIYF	.	TRBJ1-3	TRBV3-1/TRBV3-2	few
TGTGCCATACCTAGAAACGACCAACCGGGGGGCTACACCTTC	CAIPRNDQPGGYTF	.	TRBJ1-2	TRBV10-3	.
TGTGCCAGCAGCTTACATTCAGGGTCAGATACGCAGTATTTT	CASSLHSGSDTQYF	.	TRBJ2-3	TRBV11-3	once
TGTGCCATCAGTGAGAGGGTAGAAGAGACCCAGTACTTC	CAISERVEETQYF	.	TRBJ2-5	TRBV10-3	few
TGTGCCAGCAGTGAATTAGCGGGGGGCACCGGGGAGCTGTTTTTT	CASSELAGGTGELFF	TRBD2	TRBJ2-2	TRBV6-1	.
TGTGCCATCAGTGAAAGGGTAGAGGAGACCCAGTACTTC	CAISERVEETQYF	.	TRBJ2-5	TRBV10-3	once
TGTGCCAGCAGCGCTAGCGGGGGGGCTTACGAGACCCAGTACTTC	CASSASGGAYETQYF	TRBD2	TRBJ2-5	TRBV9	.
TGCGCCAGCAGCCGTCCGGGACTAGCCGGCTACGAGCAGTACTTC	CASSRPGLAGYEQYF	TRBD2	TRBJ2-7	TRBV5-1	medium-sized
TGTGCCAGCAGTTTATCGGTCGGTTTCACAGATACGCAGTATTTT	CASSLSVGFTDTQYF	.	TRBJ2-3	TRBV28	.
TGTGCCAGTAGTATAGGGGGGAACATTCAGTACTTC	CASSIGGNIQYF	.	TRBJ2-4	TRBV19	.
TGTGCCAGCAGCGTCACGGGAGAGGATGAGCAGTTCTTC	CASSVTGEDEQFF	.	TRBJ2-1	TRBV4-2	few
TGTGCCAGCAGCTTAACGGGACAACGCGAGCAGTACTTC	CASSLTGQREQYF	.	TRBJ2-7	TRBV7-3	few
TGTGCCAGCTCCCCGCCCCCGGAGCACGACGGATCAGATACGCAGTATTTT	CASSPPPEHDGSDTQYF	.	TRBJ2-3	TRBV18	.
TGTGCCAGCAGCCAAGTTGATTCCCCGCAGCGGGGCCCCCAAGAGACCCAGTACTTC	CASSQVDSPQRGPQETQYF	TRBD2	TRBJ2-5	TRBV3-1/TRBV3-2	.
TGTGCCAGCAGGCCCGACAGGGTCCCTGAAGCTTTCTTT	CASRPDRVPEAFF	TRBD1	TRBJ1-1	TRBV2	few
TGTGCCAGCAGCTTCCAGGGGGCGGTAAGCACTGAAGCTTTCTTT	CASSFQGAVSTEAFF	TRBD1	TRBJ1-1	TRBV7-9	.
TGTGCCAGCAGCTTAGGGGGACAGAACTCTGGAAACACCATATATTTT	CASSLGGQNSGNTIYF	TRBD1	TRBJ1-3	TRBV7-9	.
TGTGCCAGAAGCTTGAACAGGGAAACGGAGGGGAATGAGCAGTTCTTC	CARSLNRETEGNEQFF	.	TRBJ2-1	TRBV5-3	.
TGTGCCAGCTCACCCGGGACAGGGGGCGACGAGCAGTACTTC	CASSPGTGGDEQYF	TRBD1	TRBJ2-7	TRBV18	medium-sized
TGCGCCAGCAGCCCCGCGACAGGTCTGAACTATGGCTACACCTTC	CASSPATGLNYGYTF	.	TRBJ1-2	TRBV5-1	.
TGTGCCAGCAGCCAGATGGTCGTCACCGGGGAGCTGTTTTTT	CASSQMVVTGELFF	.	TRBJ2-2	TRBV3-1/TRBV3-2	.